This T cell receptor beta chain was identified during a study of radiotherapy plus CTLA-4 blockade in lung cancer. Sequencing was performed with immunoSEQ multiplex PCR; in TCRdb, only in-frame clones are kept and a portion is missing. The data hold around 45,000 clones, with 55% to 80% observed a single time. Germline lookup yields CDR1 MNHNS and CDR2 SASEGT. V shed 7 bases and J shed 10 bases, with 14 bases lying between them. The CDR3 consists of 13 residues. The clonotype was recovered from a human donor with non-small cell lung cancer who had a partial response to radiotherapy plus ipilimumab. The J gene is TRBJ1-6, the V gene TRBV6-1; a possible D gene is TRBD1 (6 bases). The sequencing here drew on peripheral blood, taken from a patient treated with radiotherapy plus ipilimumab. Here the CDR3 reads CASKWDMGSPLHF. Here the CDR3 DNA reads TGTGCCAGCAAGTGGGACATGGGCTCACCCCTCCACTTT.